The 2 T cell receptor beta chains in this list originate from one sample, sequenced in a study of blood T cell repertoires in COVID-19. Sequencing was performed with immunoSEQ multiplex PCR; in TCRdb, only in-frame clones are kept and a portion is missing. Of almost 400,000 clones listed, roughly 89% are singletons. Sequencing was done on a sample of PBMCs or T cells enriched from blood (not recorded which). These receptors all stem from a young woman who had recovered from COVID-19.

V and J are TRBV5-1 and TRBJ1-1, with 10 bases aligning to TRBD1. From germline, CDR1 is SGHRS and CDR2 YFSETQ. The CDR3 runs to 17 residues. The V gene end was trimmed by 2 bases and the J gene end by 1 base; junction bases not matched to a gene: 8. CDR3 loop: CASSFSPRQGANTEAFF. The CDR3 nucleotides are TGCGCCAGCAGCTTTAGCCCGAGACAGGGGGCGAACACTGAAGCTTTCTTT.

This rearrangement joins TRBV12-3 or TRBV12-4 to TRBJ1-1; D remains ambiguous. V dropped 6 bases and J dropped 9 bases, with 17 bases sitting between them. The CDR3 loop spans 13 amino acids. For the CDR3, the DNA is TGTGCCAGCAGGGAACGGGGATCTGGTCAAGCTTTCTTT. Translated, it gives CASRERGSGQAFF.